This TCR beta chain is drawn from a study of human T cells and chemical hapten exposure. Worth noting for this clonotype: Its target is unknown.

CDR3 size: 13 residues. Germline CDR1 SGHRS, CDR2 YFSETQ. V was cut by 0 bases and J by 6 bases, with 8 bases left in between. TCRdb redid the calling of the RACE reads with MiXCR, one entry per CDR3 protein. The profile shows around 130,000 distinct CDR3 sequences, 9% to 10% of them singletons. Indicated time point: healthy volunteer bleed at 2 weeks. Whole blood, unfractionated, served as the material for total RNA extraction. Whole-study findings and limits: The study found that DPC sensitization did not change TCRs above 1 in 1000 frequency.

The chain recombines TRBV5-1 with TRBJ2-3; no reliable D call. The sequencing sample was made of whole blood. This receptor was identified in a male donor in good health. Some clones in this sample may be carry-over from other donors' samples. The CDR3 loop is CASSLEMGDTQYF. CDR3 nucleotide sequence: TGCGCCAGCAGCTTGGAAATGGGGGATACGCAGTATTTT.